Listed below are T cell receptor beta chains from one sample, sequenced in a study of cytomegalovirus exposure and HLA in healthy donors. Clones were read by immunoSEQ multiplex PCR, and TCRdb kept only the in-frame ones, dropping some. The sample totals 85,000 to 110,000 clones. Sequencing was done on a sample of PBMCs. The receptors originated from a man aged 40-49 years in good health and CMV-seronegative. CDR3s leave out the opening cysteine and the closing phenylalanine or tryptophan. A D gene is named only where the DNA matches it firmly.

J gene	CDR3 length	D gene	V gene	CDR3 protein
TRBJ2-1	10	-	TRBV27	ASSSLRGHGF
TRBJ2-7	12	-	TRBV7-8	ASSFDLSIREQY
TRBJ2-5	13	TRBD2	TRBV29-1	SVATSGGAGETQY
TRBJ1-1	12	-	TRBV19	ASSISGVNTEAF
TRBJ2-5	13	-	TRBV6-1	ASSPMGGPRETQY
TRBJ1-3	15	-	TRBV7-2	ASSFSGGQLSGNTIY
TRBJ1-5	16	TRBD1	TRBV5-5	ASSPIFRDRVISQPQH
TRBJ2-7	13	-	TRBV5-4	ASSGYPDKTYEQY
TRBJ1-1	11	-	TRBV7-9	ASSLAGGVGAF
TRBJ1-1	13	-	TRBV18	ASSPPAVGLGEAF
TRBJ1-2	11	-	TRBV29-1	SIGQPYNYGYT
TRBJ2-3	15	-	TRBV4-1	ASSQFPTGGNTDTQY
TRBJ2-7	10	-	TRBV7-9	ASSRLRNEQY
TRBJ2-3	15	-	TRBV18	ASSPPAWGSGTDTQY
TRBJ1-5	14	TRBD1	TRBV18	ASSPAGTGVLQPQH
TRBJ2-5	12	TRBD1	TRBV5-4	ASSIQGAVETQY
TRBJ1-2	12	-	TRBV7-9	ASSLAWGPYGYT
TRBJ2-7	9	-	TRBV20-1	SAKGTYEQY
TRBJ2-3	13	-	TRBV19	ASSPTPLGVDTQY
TRBJ2-7	13	TRBD2	TRBV6-6	ASTQSGSTSYEQY
TRBJ1-2	12	TRBD1	TRBV5-1	ASSPGTGSAGYT
TRBJ2-7	10	-	TRBV7-6	ASSLNENEQY
TRBJ1-6	13	TRBD1	TRBV5-4	ASSGQGARNSPLH
TRBJ2-1	12	TRBD1	TRBV14	ASVQGSSYNEQF
TRBJ2-5	12	-	TRBV7-9	ASSLGTAQETQY
TRBJ1-2	13	TRBD1	TRBV5-4	ASSERQGFFYGYT
TRBJ2-3	14	TRBD2	TRBV5-1	ASSFSSGGETDTQY